This TCR beta chain derives from a study of blood T cell repertoires in COVID-19 (dated by TCRdb to about 2020). Study-level background: Collaborator samples came from the United States, Italy and Spain and covered acute and convalescent phases of COVID-19. The samples were drawn from the first 160 participants of the ongoing ImmuneRACE study and from some 1,300 subjects provided by 6 global collaborators. Where available, HLA class I and class II types were taken from metadata supplied by the sample provider and were not determined by assay-based typing. The material from the prospective study consisted of cDNA or gDNA derived from T cells, B-cell-depleted T cells, or PBMCs. The dataset comprised deeply sampled blood TCRbeta repertoires from subjects exposed to, actively infected with, or recovered from COVID-19. A de-identified subject ID, COVID-19 status, age in years and sex were almost always included in the sample metadata. The repertoires were released in a freely available public database intended as a resource for research on the immune response to SARS-CoV-2. What the work shows at the level of the full study, not this receptor alone: The quantity of clinical and demographic metadata differed by source and by participant and was supplied without curation.

Collaborating institutions collected whole blood in K2EDTA tubes following their own protocols. Collaborator samples were shipped for TCRbeta analysis as frozen whole blood, isolated PBMCs, or DNA extracted from either sample type. TCRbeta CDR3 regions were amplified from genomic DNA using the immunoSEQ Assay, a bias-controlled multiplex PCR. The paper's processing steps were these. Within the assay, amplification of reference gene primers was used to estimate how many nucleated cells each sample contained. To quantify the absolute abundance of each unique TCRbeta CDR3 rearrangement, sequence reads were collapsed and filtered. For each sample, productive Simpson clonality was calculated by taking the square root of Simpson's diversity index across productive rearrangements. In its TCRdb copy, this immuneACCESS table keeps in-frame sequences only and misses some clones. Where compared with another copy, unresolved V genes explain less than half of these, and the others have no known cause. V and J calls and clone size come straight from that table; D and trimming were deduced from the DNA. The sample profile shows under 200,000 clones; roughly nine tenths of them were found once. Clones ranked in the top ten supply under 4.5% of the sample.

V lost 6 bases and J lost 5 bases, and the count of bases not matched to a germline gene is 21. The CDR3 spans 19 residues, from the cysteine through the phenylalanine. Only the CDR3 portion is preserved as DNA: 57 bases, with reading frame beginning at the first base. The germline V gene specifies SGHTA as CDR1 and FQGNSA as CDR2. Of note for this clone: Its antigen is currently not known. Base qualities are not provided; no much larger clone lies one nucleotide away.

This chain joins TRBV7-2 to TRBJ2-7; TRBD1 fits 11 bases in the junction. The sequenced material came from peripheral blood. This clonotype was obtained from a woman between 70 and 85 years old with acute or convalescent COVID-19. CDR3 reads: CASSQQPVGWGQGGDEQYF. Read as DNA, the sequence is TGTGCCAGCAGTCAACAACCAGTCGGTTGGGGACAGGGGGGCGACGAGCAGTACTTC.